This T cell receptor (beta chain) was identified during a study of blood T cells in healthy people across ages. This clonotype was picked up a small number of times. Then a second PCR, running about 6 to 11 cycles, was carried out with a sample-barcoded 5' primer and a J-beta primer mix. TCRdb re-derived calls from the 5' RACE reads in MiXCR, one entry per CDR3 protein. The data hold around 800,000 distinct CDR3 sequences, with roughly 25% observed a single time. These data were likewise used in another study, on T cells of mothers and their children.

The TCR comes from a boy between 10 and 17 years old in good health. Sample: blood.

CDR3 sequence reads: CSASLAGGPMKQFF. The CDR3 DNA follows: TGCAGTGCTAGCTTAGCGGGGGGGCCAATGAAGCAGTTCTTC. This chain connects TRBV20-1 to TRBJ2-5; 11 bases are a match to TRBD2. The J call is uncertain, as TRBJ2-1 better fits the DNA end. The CDR3 totals 14 residues. Looked up from germline, CDR1 is DFQATT and CDR2 is SNEGSKA (reference sequence).